Below, 26 T cell receptor beta chains from the same sample are listed, as sequenced in a study of blood T cell repertoires in COVID-19. TCRdb keeps only in-frame clones here, not all; method: immunoSEQ multiplex PCR. The sample holds about 67,000 clones, roughly nine tenths seen once. Sequences were obtained from peripheral blood. The receptors were sampled from a woman older than 75 with acute or convalescent COVID-19.

This clone was observed a single time. The V gene is TRBV11-2, the J gene TRBJ1-2; a weak D match, TRBD1 (6 bases). The CDR3 has 11 amino acids. The V gene's germline CDR1 is SGHAT and CDR2 FQNNGV. V was pared by 5 bases and J by 8 bases, with 9 bases between. The CDR3 DNA reads as TGTGCCAGCAGCCCAGGGGTAGGCTACACCTTC. Residues: CASSPGVGYTF.

V usage is TRBV5-1 and J usage is TRBJ1-2; D perhaps matches TRBD1 (6 bases). V gave up 4 bases and J gave up 1 base, with 8 bases separating them. This CDR3 is built from 13 residues. CDR1 and CDR2 (germline): SGHRS, YFSETQ. CDR3 region: CASSPDSNYGYTF. In DNA form, the CDR3 reads TGCGCCAGCAGCCCGGACAGTAACTATGGCTACACCTTC.

The chain recombines TRBV15 with TRBJ2-3; D gene ambiguous. V dropped 6 bases and J dropped 2 bases, with 9 bases sitting between them. CDR3 size: 13 residues. In germline, CDR1 is LNHNV, CDR2 YYDKDF (reference sequence). The CDR3 is CATSRSPTDTQYF. CDR3 nucleotide sequence: TGTGCCACCAGTAGAAGCCCCACAGATACGCAGTATTTT.

The chain links TRBV6-4 to TRBJ1-1; perhaps TRBD1 as D (5 bases). Trimming removed 4 bases from V and 5 bases from J, with 8 bases in between. Germline V gene lookup returns CDR1 MRHNA and CDR2 SNTAGT. The CDR3 contains 12 residues. The CDR3 bases are TGTGCCAGCAGTGCCGGGGGTACTGAAGCTTTCTTT. Its protein is CASSAGGTEAFF.

Regarding this clone: Other nucleotide sequences in the sample specify the same CDR3. The rearrangement links TRBV6-5 to TRBJ2-7, with D possibly being TRBD1 (6 bases). The CDR3 sequence is 15 residues long. Per germline, CDR1 MNHEY and CDR2 SVGAGI. V was cut by 0 bases and J by 3 bases, with 12 bases left in between. The CDR3 is CASSYSYRADYEQYF. CDR3 nucleotide sequence: TGTGCCAGCAGTTACTCGTACAGGGCAGACTACGAGCAGTACTTC.

This chain connects TRBV7-2 to TRBJ2-1; 7 nucleotides match TRBD2. Per the germline V gene, CDR1 is SGHTA and CDR2 is FQGNSA. CDR3 length: 16 amino acids. Trimming removed 2 bases from V and 0 bases from J; junction bases left unmatched: 4. CDR3 in DNA: TGTGCCAGCAGCTTAAGGGACTACAGCTCCTACAATGAGCAGTTCTTC. The encoded protein is CASSLRDYSSYNEQFF.

The CDR3 DNA sequence: TGTGCCAGTAGTCTCCAGGATAGCAATCAGCCCCAGCATTTT. Encoded protein: CASSLQDSNQPQHF. This chain links TRBV19 with TRBJ1-5; D is undetermined. CDR3 length: 14 residues. CDR1 is LNHDA and CDR2 is SQIVND in the germline V gene (reference sequence). Trimming stripped 5 bases from V and 0 bases from J, with 8 bases between.

The table lists this clone with a count of one. The chain is built from TRBV25-1 and TRBJ2-3; D unclear. V was pared by 6 bases and J by 2 bases, with 3 bases between. Germline CDR1 reads MGHDK; CDR2 reads SYGVNS. CDR3 size: 11 residues. The CDR3 sequence: CASSNTDTQYF. CDR3 nucleotides: TGTGCCAGCAGCAACACAGATACGCAGTATTTT. The complete variable domain, with remaining parts taken from reference TRBV25-1 and TRBJ2-3, reads EADIYQTPRYLVIGTGKKITLECSQTMGHDKMYWYQQDPGMELHLIHYSYGVNSTEKGDLSSESTVSRIRTEHFPLTLESARPSHTSQYLCASSNTDTQYFGPGTRLTVL.

This clone came up once. The gene calls are TRBV10-3 and TRBJ1-5, with D hard to call. The germline V and J ends were trimmed by 3 bases and 1 base, with 4 bases remaining between them. The V gene's germline CDR1 is ENHRY and CDR2 SYGVKD. This CDR3 region has 13 residues. CDR3 sequence: CAISEQSNQPQHF. The CDR3 nucleotides read TGTGCCATCAGTGAACAAAGCAATCAGCCCCAGCATTTT.

V is TRBV6-4 and J is TRBJ2-2, with no clear D. Trimming shortened V by 3 bases and J by 2 bases, and 7 bases separated the two germline ends. Germline V gives CDR1 MRHNA, CDR2 SNTAGT. The CDR3 is made up of 14 amino acids. As DNA, the CDR3 is TGTGCCAGCAGTGATACGGTTAACACCGGGGAGCTGTTTTTT. Its protein is CASSDTVNTGELFF.

This chain joins TRBV29-1 and TRBJ1-2; D perhaps matches TRBD1 (5 bases). Germline-derived CDR1 and CDR2 are SQVTM and ANQGSEA. This CDR3 contains 12 residues. Trimming removed 2 bases from V and 7 bases from J, with 11 bases in between. In nucleotides, the CDR3 is TGCAGCGTTGAATTCTGGGGCGGTGGCTACACCTTC. Amino acids: CSVEFWGGGYTF.

The genes are TRBV6-2 or TRBV6-3 and TRBJ2-7, with D unresolved. V was shortened by 2 bases and J by 2 bases, with 7 bases between the two germline ends. The CDR3 has 13 residues. The V gene's germline CDR1 is MNHEY and CDR2 SVGEGT. In DNA, the CDR3 is TGTGCCAGCAGTTACGCTCTAGCCTACGAGCAGTACTTC. This translates into CASSYALAYEQYF.

J is TRBJ2-5 and V is TRBV15; 12 nucleotides agree with TRBD1. The V gene end was trimmed by 0 bases and the J gene end by 5 bases; junction bases not matched to a gene: 13. The V gene's germline CDR1 is LNHNV and CDR2 YYDKDF (reference sequence). The CDR3 length is 19 residues. The CDR3 DNA reads TGTGCCACCAGCAGAGACGCAAGGGGACAGGGGGCTGGGTCGGAGACCCAGTACTTC. This sequence encodes CATSRDARGQGAGSETQYF.

This clone was found once. V is TRBV29-1 and J is TRBJ2-7, with TRBD2 as a possible D gene (6 bases). The CDR3 totals 13 residues. The germline gives CDR1 SQVTM, CDR2 ANQGSEA. The V gene lost 7 bases and the J gene lost 0 bases, with 13 bases spanning the gap. The CDR3 DNA is TGCAGCGGCCGGGACTCGAGCTCCTACGAGCAGTACTTC. Amino acids: CSGRDSSSYEQYF.

The chain is built from TRBV2 and TRBJ2-1; 8 nucleotides match TRBD2. This CDR3 contains 13 residues. Germline values: CDR1 SNHLY, CDR2 FYNNEI. Trimming removed 4 bases from V and 10 bases from J; junction bases left unmatched: 6. The CDR3 protein is CASSGLRGGEQFF. In DNA, the CDR3 is TGTGCCAGCAGTGGCCTCCGGGGGGGGGAGCAGTTCTTC.

Here the CDR3 reads CASSARLADYNEQFF. In nucleotides, the CDR3 is TGTGCCAGCAGCGCTCGACTAGCGGATTACAATGAGCAGTTCTTC. The V call is TRBV5-4, the J call TRBJ2-1; 9 positions agree with TRBD2. Trimming cost V 4 bases and J 4 bases; bases outside gene matches: 6. Germline lookup yields CDR1 SGHNT and CDR2 YYREEE (reference sequence). CDR3 length equals 15 residues. The entire variable domain, with the rest obtained from reference TRBV5-4 and TRBJ2-1, is as follows: ETGVTQSPTHLIKTRGQQVTLRCSSQSGHNTVSWYQQALGQGPQFIFQYYREEENGRGNFPPRFSGLQFPNYSSELNVNALELDDSALYLCASSARLADYNEQFFGPGTRLTVL.

This rearrangement joins TRBV28 to TRBJ1-2, with D tentatively TRBD1 (6 bases). The CDR3 has 14 amino acids. CDR1 and CDR2 (germline): MDHEN, SYDVKM. The ends were cut back, 6 bases at V and 4 bases at J, with 15 bases in the middle. CDR3 in DNA: TGTGCCAGCAGGTGGGACACCCGGCCCTATGGCTACACCTTC. Translating gives CASRWDTRPYGYTF.

The chain combines TRBV30 with TRBJ1-6; 7 bases are shared with TRBD1. CDR1 is GTSNPN and CDR2 is SVGIG in the germline V gene (reference sequence). The J segment lost 6 bases and the V segment lost 5 bases, leaving 4 bases of the junction unmatched. This CDR3 spans 13 amino acids. The CDR3 reads CAWAGTVNSPLHF. CDR3 bases: TGTGCCTGGGCCGGGACAGTTAATTCACCCCTCCACTTT.

The CDR3 DNA follows: TGTGCCAGCAGTTGGCGTGGGGGCGAAGTCAAAAACATTCAGTACTTC. Protein product: CASSWRGGEVKNIQYF. This chain uses TRBV6-2 or TRBV6-3 with TRBJ2-4; maybe TRBD1 (6 bases). Germline CDR1 reads MNHEY; CDR2 reads SVGEGT. V was clipped by 4 bases and J by 3 bases, with 16 bases between them. This CDR3 spans 16 amino acids.

The V call is TRBV19, the J call TRBJ2-7; 7 positions match TRBD2. Per the germline V gene, CDR1 is LNHDA and CDR2 is SQIVND (reference sequence). The V gene end was trimmed by 9 bases and the J gene end by 2 bases; junction bases not matched to a gene: 4. The CDR3 is made up of 12 amino acids. The CDR3 DNA reads as TGTGCCAGGCTAGCGGTCCCCTACGAGCAGTACTTC. Translated, it gives CARLAVPYEQYF.

The chain employs TRBV7-9 and TRBJ1-6; D may be TRBD1 (6 bases). The CDR3 contains 10 residues. Germline lookup yields CDR1 SEHNR and CDR2 FQNEAQ (reference sequence). Trimming took 11 bases from V and 10 from J, leaving 9 bases between them. CDR3 DNA: TGTGCCTGGGGGCCGTCACCCCTCCACTTT. Translating gives CAWGPSPLHF. The whole variable domain, remainder taken from reference TRBV7-9 and TRBJ1-6, is DTGVSQNPRHKITKRGQNVTFRCDPISEHNRLYWYRQTLGQGPEFLTYFQNEAQLEKSRLLSDRFSAERPKGSFSTLEIQRTEQGDSAMYLCAWGPSPLHFGNGTRLTVT.

This rearrangement joins TRBV29-1 to TRBJ1-1; D is perhaps TRBD1 (5 bases). Trimming removed 6 bases from V and 1 base from J, with 15 bases in between. Germline-derived CDR1 and CDR2 are SQVTM and ANQGSEA. CDR3 length: 14 amino acids. CDR3 region: CSVVVVGGNTEAFF. CDR3 nucleotides: TGCAGCGTCGTGGTGGTCGGGGGGAACACTGAAGCTTTCTTT.

The chain carries TRBV7-9 and TRBJ1-1; tentative D call: TRBD1 (5 bases). Trimming took 3 bases from V and 3 from J, leaving 11 bases between them. CDR1 and CDR2 (germline): SEHNR, FQNEAQ (reference sequence). The CDR3 loop spans 14 amino acids. The CDR3 nucleotides read TGTGCCAGCAGCTTCCTGGGCAGGGACACTGAAGCTTTCTTT. Its protein is CASSFLGRDTEAFF.

The chain combines TRBV6-4 with TRBJ2-1, with 7 bases identical to TRBD2. Germline V gene data show CDR1 as MRHNA and CDR2 as SNTAGT. The CDR3 runs to 16 residues. V dropped 9 bases and J dropped 6; count of bases not matched to a gene: 17. The CDR3 spells CARHRRRREPSNEQFF. In DNA, the CDR3 is TGTGCCAGACACCGACGACGGCGGGAGCCGAGCAATGAGCAGTTCTTC.

The J gene is TRBJ2-3, the V gene TRBV4-3, with TRBD1 matching 8 bases. CDR3 length: 16 amino acids. Losses at the gene ends were 4 bases for V and 5 bases for J; bases not matched to a gene: 11. CDR1 and CDR2 (germline): LGHNA, YSLEER. CDR3 DNA sequence: TGCGCCAGCAGCCCCTTTTTGGACAGGGTGAAAGATACGCAGTATTTT. Translating gives CASSPFLDRVKDTQYF.

V usage is TRBV2 and J usage is TRBJ1-2; D remains ambiguous. The length of the CDR3 is 15 residues. Germline V gene lookup returns CDR1 SNHLY and CDR2 FYNNEI. The V end was cut by 5 bases, the J end by 4 bases, with 17 bases between. In nucleotides, the CDR3 is TGTGCCAGCAGTCCTCGCGACGGGGTCATCTATGGCTACACCTTC. As protein: CASSPRDGVIYGYTF.